The entry that follows covers one T cell receptor (beta chain) sequence. In the same sample, other DNA sequences code for this CDR3. The protocol was immunoSEQ multiplex PCR, while the TCRdb copy is restricted to in-frame clones and leaves out a portion. The table lists millions of clones, just over 90% of them singletons. The data were taken from a study of shared clonotypes between healthy human individuals. The germline V gene encodes CDR1 MDHEN and CDR2 SYDVKM. The CDR3 length is 13 residues. Trimming cost V 8 bases and J 0 bases, with 5 bases left between them. Material for sequencing was naive CD4+ T cells from PBMCs. Noted subset: CD45RA+ positively selected. J is TRBJ2-6 and V is TRBV28; D remains unclear. This TCR came from a man between 18 and 35 years old in good health. Some clones in this sample may be carry-over from other donors' samples. CDR3 nucleotides: TGTGCCAGCTCCGGCTCTGGGGCCAACGTCCTGACTTTC. It yields the protein CASSGSGANVLTF.